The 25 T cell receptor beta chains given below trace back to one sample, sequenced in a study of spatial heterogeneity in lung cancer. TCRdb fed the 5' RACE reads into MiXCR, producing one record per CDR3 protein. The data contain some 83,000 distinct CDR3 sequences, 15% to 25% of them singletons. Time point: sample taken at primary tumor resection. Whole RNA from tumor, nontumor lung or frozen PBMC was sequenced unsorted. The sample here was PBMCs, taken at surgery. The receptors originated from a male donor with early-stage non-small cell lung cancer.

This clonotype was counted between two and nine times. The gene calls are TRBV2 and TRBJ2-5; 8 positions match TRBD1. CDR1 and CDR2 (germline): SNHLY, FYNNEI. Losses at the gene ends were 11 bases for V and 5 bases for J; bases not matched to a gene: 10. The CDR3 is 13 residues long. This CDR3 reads CAGAGGTGETQYF. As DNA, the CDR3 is TGTGCCGGTGCAGGGGGCACAGGGGAGACCCAGTACTTC.

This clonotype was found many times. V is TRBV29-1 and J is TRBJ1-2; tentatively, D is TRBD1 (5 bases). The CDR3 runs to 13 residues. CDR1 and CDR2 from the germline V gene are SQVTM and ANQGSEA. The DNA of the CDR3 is TGCAGTACATGGGACCGGGACGACTATGGCTACACCTTC. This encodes CSTWDRDDYGYTF.

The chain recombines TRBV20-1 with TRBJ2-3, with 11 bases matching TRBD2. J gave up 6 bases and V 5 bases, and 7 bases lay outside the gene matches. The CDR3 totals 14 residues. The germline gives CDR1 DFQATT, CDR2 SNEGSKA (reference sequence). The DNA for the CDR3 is TGCAGTGCTCTTAGCGGGGGGGCCGCGGATACGCAGTATTTT. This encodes CSALSGGAADTQYF.

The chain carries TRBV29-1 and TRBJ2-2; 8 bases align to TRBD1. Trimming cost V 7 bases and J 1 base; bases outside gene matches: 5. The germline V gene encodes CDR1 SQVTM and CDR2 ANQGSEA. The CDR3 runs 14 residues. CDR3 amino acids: CSAGTGRNTGELFF. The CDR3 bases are TGCAGCGCCGGGACAGGAAGGAACACCGGGGAGCTGTTTTTT.

CDR3 in DNA: TGTGCCAGCAGCTTGTCCAGGGCGAACACCGGGGAGCTGTTTTTT. It codes for CASSLSRANTGELFF. The rearrangement joins TRBV7-6 to TRBJ2-2; D may be TRBD1 (5 bases). V lost 3 bases and J lost 0, with 8 bases in between. In germline, CDR1 is SGHVS, CDR2 FNYEAQ. CDR3 length: 15 amino acids.

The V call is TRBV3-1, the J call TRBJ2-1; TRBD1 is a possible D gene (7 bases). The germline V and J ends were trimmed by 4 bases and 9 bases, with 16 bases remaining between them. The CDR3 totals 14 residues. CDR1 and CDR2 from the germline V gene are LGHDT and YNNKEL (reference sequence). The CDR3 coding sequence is TGTGCCAGCAGCCGCCCAGGGGGGCAGAGTGAGCAGTTCTTC. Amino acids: CASSRPGGQSEQFF.

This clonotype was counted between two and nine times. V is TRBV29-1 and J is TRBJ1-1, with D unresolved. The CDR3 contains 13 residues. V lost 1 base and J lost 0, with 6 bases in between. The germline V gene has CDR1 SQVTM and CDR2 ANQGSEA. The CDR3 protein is CSVEGGLNTEAFF. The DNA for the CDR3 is TGCAGCGTTGAAGGGGGATTGAACACTGAAGCTTTCTTT.

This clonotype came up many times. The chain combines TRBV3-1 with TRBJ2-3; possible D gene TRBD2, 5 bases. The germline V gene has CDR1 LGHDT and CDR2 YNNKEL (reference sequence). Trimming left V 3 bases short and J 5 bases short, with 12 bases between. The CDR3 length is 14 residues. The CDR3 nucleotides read TGTGCCAGCAGCCAGACTATCGTGCTAGATACGCAGTATTTT. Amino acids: CASSQTIVLDTQYF.

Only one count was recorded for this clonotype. In nucleotides, the CDR3 is TGCGCCAGCAGCTTGGACAGGGGGCCTCAGGGAGAGACCCAGTACTTC. Its translation is CASSLDRGPQGETQYF. The rearrangement uses TRBV5-1 and TRBJ2-5; 9 bases fit TRBD1. V lost 0 bases to trimming and J lost 4 bases; unmatched junction nucleotides: 7. In germline, CDR1 is SGHRS, CDR2 YFSETQ. The CDR3 is 16 residues long. Filled out from reference TRBV5-1 and TRBJ2-5, the complete variable domain reads KAGVTQTPRYLIKTRGQQVTLSCSPISGHRSVSWYQQTPGQGLQFLFEYFSETQRNKGNFPGRFSGRQFSNSRSEMNVSTLELGDSALYLCASSLDRGPQGETQYFGPGTRLLVL.

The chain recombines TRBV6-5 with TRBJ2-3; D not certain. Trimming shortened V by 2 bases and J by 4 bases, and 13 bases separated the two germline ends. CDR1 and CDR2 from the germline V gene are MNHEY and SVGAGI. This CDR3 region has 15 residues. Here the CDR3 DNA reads TGTGCCAGCAGTTACCTACCTGGGCTCGCAGATACGCAGTATTTT. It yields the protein CASSYLPGLADTQYF.

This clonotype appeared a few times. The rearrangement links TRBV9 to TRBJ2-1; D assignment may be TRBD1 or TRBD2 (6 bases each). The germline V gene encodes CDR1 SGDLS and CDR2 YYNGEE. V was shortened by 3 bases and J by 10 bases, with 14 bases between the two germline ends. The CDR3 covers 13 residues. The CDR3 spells CASSGYKGGEQFF. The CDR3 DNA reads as TGTGCCAGCAGCGGGTACAAAGGGGGGGAGCAGTTCTTC.

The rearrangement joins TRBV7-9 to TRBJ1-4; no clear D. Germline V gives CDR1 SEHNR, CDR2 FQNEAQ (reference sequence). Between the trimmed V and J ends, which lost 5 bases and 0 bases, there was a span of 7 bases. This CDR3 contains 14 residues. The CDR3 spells CASSQTATNEKLFF. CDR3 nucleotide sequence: TGTGCCAGCAGCCAAACAGCAACTAATGAAAAACTGTTTTTT. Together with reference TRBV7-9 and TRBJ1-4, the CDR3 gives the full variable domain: DTGVSQNPRHKITKRGQNVTFRCDPISEHNRLYWYRQTLGQGPEFLTYFQNEAQLEKSRLLSDRFSAERPKGSFSTLEIQRTEQGDSAMYLCASSQTATNEKLFFGSGTQLSVL.

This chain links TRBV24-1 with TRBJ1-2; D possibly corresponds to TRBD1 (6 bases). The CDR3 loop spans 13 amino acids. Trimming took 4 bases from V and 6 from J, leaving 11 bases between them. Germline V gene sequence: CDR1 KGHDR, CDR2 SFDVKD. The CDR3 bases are TGTGCCACCAGTGACATACAGGGAAATGGCTACACCTTC. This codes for CATSDIQGNGYTF.

The CDR3 reads CASRPGGPGEQYF. The CDR3 DNA is TGTGCCAGCCGGCCGGGAGGGCCGGGGGAGCAGTACTTC. This chain links TRBV28 with TRBJ2-7; TRBD2 matches at 8 bases. V gave up 8 bases and J gave up 7 bases; unmatched junction bases: 10. Germline lookup yields CDR1 MDHEN and CDR2 SYDVKM. The CDR3 spans 13 residues.

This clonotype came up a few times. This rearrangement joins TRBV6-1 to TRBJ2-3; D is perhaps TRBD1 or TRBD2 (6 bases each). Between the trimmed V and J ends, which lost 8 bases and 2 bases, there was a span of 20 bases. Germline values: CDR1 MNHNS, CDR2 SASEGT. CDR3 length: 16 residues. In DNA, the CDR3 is TGTGCCAGCGAGGGGGTGCAGGGAGGACTCACAGATACGCAGTATTTT. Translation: CASEGVQGGLTDTQYF.

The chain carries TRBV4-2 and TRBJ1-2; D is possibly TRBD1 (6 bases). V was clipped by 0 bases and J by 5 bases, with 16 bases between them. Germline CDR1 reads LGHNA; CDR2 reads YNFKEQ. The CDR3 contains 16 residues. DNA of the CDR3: TGTGCCAGCAGCCAAGACAGGGGAAGCTTTAGTTATGGCTACACCTTC. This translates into CASSQDRGSFSYGYTF.

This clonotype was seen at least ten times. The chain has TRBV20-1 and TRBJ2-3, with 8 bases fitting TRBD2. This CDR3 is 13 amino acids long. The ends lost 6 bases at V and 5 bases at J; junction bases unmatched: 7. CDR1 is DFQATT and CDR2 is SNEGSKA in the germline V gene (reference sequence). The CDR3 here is CSARREEGDTQYF. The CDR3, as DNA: TGCAGTGCCCGGCGGGAGGAGGGAGATACGCAGTATTTT.

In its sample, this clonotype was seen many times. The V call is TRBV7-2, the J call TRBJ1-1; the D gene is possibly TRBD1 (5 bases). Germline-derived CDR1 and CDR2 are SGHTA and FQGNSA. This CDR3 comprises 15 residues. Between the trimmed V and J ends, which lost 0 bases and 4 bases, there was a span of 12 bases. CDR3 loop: CASSLALGGSTEAFF. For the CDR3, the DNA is TGTGCCAGCAGCTTAGCGCTCGGGGGAAGCACTGAAGCTTTCTTT.

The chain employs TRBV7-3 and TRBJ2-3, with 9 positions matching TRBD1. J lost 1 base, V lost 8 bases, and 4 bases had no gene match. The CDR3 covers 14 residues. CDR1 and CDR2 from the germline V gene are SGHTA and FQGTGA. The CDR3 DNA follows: TGTGCCAGCGGCAACAGGGGGCGCACAGATACGCAGTATTTT. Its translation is CASGNRGRTDTQYF.

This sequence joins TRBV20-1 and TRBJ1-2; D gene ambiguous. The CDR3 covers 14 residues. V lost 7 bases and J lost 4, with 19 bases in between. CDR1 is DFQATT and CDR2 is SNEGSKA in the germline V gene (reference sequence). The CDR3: CSVFSGLNFYGYTF. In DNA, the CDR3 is TGCAGTGTCTTTTCGGGTCTGAACTTCTATGGCTACACCTTC.

In nucleotides, the CDR3 is TGCGCCAGCAGCCAAGACTCCGGGAGGACTGAAGCTTTCTTT. Protein sequence: CASSQDSGRTEAFF. This rearrangement joins TRBV4-3 to TRBJ1-1; no clear D gene. The V end was cut by 0 bases, the J end by 5 bases, with 10 bases between. CDR1 and CDR2 from the germline V gene are LGHNA and YSLEER. The CDR3 runs 14 residues.

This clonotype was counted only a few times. The CDR3 bases are TGTGCCAGCAGTTTTTCTCCCGGGACTCCAGGGGCAGATACGCAGTATTTT. Encoded protein: CASSFSPGTPGADTQYF. V usage is TRBV28 and J usage is TRBJ2-3; the D call may be TRBD1 or TRBD2 (6 bases each). The CDR3 is 17 amino acids. The germline V gene encodes CDR1 MDHEN and CDR2 SYDVKM. V was cut by 3 bases and J by 4 bases, with 20 bases left in between.

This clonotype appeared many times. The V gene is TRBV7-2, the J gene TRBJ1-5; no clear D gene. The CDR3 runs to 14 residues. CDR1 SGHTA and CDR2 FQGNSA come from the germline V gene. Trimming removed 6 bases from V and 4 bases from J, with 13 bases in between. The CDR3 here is CASSPPQPNQPQHF. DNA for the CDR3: TGTGCCAGCAGTCCACCTCAGCCGAATCAGCCCCAGCATTTT.

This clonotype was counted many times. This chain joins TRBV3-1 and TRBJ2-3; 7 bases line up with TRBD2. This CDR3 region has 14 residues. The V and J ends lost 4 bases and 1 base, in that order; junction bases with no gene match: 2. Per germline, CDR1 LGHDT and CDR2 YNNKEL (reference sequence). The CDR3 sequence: CASSPSGGTDTQYF. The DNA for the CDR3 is TGTGCCAGCAGCCCGAGCGGGGGCACAGATACGCAGTATTTT.

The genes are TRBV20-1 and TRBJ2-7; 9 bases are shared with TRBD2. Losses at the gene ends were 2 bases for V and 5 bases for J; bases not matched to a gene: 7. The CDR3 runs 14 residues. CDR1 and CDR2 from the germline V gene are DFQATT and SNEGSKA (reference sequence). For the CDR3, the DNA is TGCAGTGCTAGAAGGCCCCGACTAGCGGACGAGCAGTACTTC. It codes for CSARRPRLADEQYF.